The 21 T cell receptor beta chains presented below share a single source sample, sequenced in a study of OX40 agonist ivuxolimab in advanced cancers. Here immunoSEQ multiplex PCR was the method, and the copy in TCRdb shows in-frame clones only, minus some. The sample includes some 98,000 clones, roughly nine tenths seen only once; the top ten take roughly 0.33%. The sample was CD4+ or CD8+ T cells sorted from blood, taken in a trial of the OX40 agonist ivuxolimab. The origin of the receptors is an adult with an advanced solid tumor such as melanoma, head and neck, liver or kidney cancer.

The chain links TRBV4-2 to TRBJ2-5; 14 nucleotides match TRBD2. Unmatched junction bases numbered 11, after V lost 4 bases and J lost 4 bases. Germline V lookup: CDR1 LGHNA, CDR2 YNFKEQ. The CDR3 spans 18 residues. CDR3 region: CASSREGTSGRSVETQYF. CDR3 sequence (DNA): TGTGCCAGCAGCCGAGAGGGGACTAGCGGGAGATCTGTAGAGACCCAGTACTTC.

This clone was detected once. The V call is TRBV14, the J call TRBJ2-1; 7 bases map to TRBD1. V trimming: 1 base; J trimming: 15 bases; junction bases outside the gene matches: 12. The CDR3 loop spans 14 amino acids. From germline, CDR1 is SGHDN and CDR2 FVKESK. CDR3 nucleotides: TGTGCCAGCAGCCAAGTCGGGACAGCCACGTCGCGGTTCTTC. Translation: CASSQVGTATSRFF. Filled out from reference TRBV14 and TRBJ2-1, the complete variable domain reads EAGVTQFPSHSVIEKGQTVTLRCDPISGHDNLYWYRRVMGKEIKFLLHFVKESKQDESGMPNNRFLAERTGGTYSTLKVQPAELEDSGVYFCASSQVGTATSRFFGPGTRLTVL.

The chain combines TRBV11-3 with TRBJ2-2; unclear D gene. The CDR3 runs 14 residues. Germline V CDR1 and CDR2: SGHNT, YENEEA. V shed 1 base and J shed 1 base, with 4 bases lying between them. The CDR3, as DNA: TGTGCCAGCAGCTTAGGTGGGAACACCGGGGAGCTGTTTTTT. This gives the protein CASSLGGNTGELFF.

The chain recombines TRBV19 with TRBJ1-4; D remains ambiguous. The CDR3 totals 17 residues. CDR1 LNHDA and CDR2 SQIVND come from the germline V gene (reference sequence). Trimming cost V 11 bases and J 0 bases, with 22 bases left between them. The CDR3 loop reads CACSWGFSVATNEKLFF. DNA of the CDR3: TGTGCCTGCAGTTGGGGTTTTTCAGTCGCAACTAATGAAAAACTGTTTTTT.

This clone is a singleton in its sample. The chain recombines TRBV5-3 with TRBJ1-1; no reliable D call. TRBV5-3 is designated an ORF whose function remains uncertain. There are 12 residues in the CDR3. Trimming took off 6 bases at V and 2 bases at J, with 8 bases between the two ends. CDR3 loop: CARKVGNTEAFF. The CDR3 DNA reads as TGTGCCAGAAAGGTGGGAAACACTGAAGCTTTCTTT.

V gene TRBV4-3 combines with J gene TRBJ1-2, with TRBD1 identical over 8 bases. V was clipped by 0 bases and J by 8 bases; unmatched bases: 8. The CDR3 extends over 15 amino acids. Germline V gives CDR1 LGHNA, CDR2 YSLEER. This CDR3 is CASSQDQGAREGYTF. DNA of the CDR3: TGCGCCAGCAGCCAAGATCAGGGGGCTAGGGAGGGCTACACCTTC.

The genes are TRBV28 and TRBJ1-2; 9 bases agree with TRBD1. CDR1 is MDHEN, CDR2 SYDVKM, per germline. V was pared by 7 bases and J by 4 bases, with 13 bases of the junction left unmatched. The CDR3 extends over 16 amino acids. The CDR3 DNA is TGTGCCAGCAACGCCCCGGGACAGGGTTTTGGCTATGGCTACACCTTC. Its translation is CASNAPGQGFGYGYTF.

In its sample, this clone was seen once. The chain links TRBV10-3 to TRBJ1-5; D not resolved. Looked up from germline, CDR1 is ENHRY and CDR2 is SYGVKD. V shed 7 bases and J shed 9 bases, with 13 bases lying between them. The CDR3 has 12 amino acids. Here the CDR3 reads CAITRLSPPQHF. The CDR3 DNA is TGTGCCATCACCCGACTTTCTCCGCCCCAGCATTTT.

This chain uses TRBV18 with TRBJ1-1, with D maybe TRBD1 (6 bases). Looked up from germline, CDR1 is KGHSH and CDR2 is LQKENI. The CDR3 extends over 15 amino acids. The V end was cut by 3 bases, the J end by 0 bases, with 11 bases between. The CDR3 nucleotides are TGTGCCAGCTCACCGCGGACAGAGATGAACACTGAAGCTTTCTTT. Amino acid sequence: CASSPRTEMNTEAFF.

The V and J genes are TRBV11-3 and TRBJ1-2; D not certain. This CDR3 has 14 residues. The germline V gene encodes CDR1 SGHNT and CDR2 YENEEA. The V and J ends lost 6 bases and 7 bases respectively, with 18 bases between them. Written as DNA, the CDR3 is TGTGCCAGCAGACCCCCGGGCTTCGAGGGTGGCTACACCTTC. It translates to CASRPPGFEGGYTF.

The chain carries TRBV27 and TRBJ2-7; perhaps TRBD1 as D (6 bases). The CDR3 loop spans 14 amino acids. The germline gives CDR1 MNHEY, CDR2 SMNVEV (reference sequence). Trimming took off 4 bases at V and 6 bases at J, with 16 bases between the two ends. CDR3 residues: CASSYSTGMSEQYF. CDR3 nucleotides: TGTGCCAGCAGTTACTCGACAGGAATGTCCGAGCAGTACTTC.

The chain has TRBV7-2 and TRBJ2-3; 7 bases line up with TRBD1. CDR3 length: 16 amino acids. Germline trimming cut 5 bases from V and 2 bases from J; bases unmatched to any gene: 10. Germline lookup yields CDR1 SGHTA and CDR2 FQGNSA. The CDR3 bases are TGTGCCAGCAGCACCAGACCGGGACAGCCCACAGATACGCAGTATTTT. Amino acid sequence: CASSTRPGQPTDTQYF.

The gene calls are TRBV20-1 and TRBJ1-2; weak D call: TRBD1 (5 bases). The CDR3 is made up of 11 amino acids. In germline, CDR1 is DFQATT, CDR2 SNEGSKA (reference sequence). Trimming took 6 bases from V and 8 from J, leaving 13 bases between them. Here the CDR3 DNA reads TGCAGTGCACAGGCGGCGGGGGGCTACACCTTC. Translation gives CSAQAAGGYTF.

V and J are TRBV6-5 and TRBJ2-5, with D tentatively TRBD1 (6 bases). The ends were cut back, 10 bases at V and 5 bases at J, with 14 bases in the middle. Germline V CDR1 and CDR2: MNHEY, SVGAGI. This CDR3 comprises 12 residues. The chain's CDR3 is CAINRAGETQYF. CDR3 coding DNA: TGTGCCATCAACAGGGCTGGGGAGACCCAGTACTTC.

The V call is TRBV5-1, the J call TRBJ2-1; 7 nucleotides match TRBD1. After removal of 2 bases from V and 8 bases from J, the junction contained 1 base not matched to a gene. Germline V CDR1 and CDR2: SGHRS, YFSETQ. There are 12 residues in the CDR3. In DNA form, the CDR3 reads TGCGCCAGCAGCTTACAGGGGTATGAGCAGTTCTTC. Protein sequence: CASSLQGYEQFF. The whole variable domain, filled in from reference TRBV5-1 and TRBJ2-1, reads KAGVTQTPRYLIKTRGQQVTLSCSPISGHRSVSWYQQTPGQGLQFLFEYFSETQRNKGNFPGRFSGRQFSNSRSEMNVSTLELGDSALYLCASSLQGYEQFFGPGTRLTVL.

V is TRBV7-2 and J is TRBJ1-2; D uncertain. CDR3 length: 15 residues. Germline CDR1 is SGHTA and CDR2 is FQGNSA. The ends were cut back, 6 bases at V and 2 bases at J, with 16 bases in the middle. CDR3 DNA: TGTGCCAGCAGGGACCCTTCGGGGTACAACTATGGCTACACCTTC. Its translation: CASRDPSGYNYGYTF.

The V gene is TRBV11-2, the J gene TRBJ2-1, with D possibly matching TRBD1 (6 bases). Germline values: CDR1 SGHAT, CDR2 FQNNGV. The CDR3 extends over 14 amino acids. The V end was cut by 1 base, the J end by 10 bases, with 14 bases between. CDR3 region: CASSLAQGQWEQFF. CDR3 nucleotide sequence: TGTGCCAGCAGCTTAGCACAGGGTCAATGGGAGCAGTTCTTC.

The CDR3, as DNA: TGCAGTGCTAGAATCCGCAGAGAGCAGTACTTC. It yields the protein CSARIRREQYF. This chain connects TRBV20-1 to TRBJ2-7, with D unclear. V lost 2 bases and J lost 7, with 9 bases in between. Germline CDR1 reads DFQATT; CDR2 reads SNEGSKA (reference sequence). The CDR3 is made up of 11 amino acids.

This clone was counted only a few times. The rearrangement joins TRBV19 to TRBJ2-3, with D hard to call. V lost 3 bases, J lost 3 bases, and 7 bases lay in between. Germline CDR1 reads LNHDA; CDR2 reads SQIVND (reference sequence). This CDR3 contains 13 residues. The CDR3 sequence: CASSIWGTDTQYF. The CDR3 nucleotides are TGTGCCAGTAGTATCTGGGGTACAGATACGCAGTATTTT.

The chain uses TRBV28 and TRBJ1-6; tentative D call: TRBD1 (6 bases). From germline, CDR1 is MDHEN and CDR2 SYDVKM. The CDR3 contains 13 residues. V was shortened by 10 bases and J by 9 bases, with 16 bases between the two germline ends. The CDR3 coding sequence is TGTGCCACCAGGCAGGGGAGTAGTTCACCCCTCCACTTT. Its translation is CATRQGSSSPLHF.

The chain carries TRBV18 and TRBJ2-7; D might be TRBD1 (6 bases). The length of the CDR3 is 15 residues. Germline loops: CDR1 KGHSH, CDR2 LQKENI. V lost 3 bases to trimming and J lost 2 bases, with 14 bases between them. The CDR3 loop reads CASSPQGGGAYEQYF. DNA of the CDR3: TGTGCCAGCTCACCTCAGGGTGGGGGCGCCTACGAGCAGTACTTC.